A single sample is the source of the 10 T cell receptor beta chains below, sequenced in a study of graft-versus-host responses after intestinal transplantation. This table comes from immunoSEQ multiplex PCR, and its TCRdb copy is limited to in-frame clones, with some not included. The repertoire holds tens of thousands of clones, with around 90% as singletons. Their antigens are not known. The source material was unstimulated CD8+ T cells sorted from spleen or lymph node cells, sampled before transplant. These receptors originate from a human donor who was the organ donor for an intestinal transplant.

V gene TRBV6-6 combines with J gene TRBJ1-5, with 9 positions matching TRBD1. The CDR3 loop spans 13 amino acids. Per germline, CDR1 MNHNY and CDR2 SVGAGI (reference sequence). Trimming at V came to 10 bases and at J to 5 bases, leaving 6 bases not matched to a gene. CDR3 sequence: CAIHRGRDQPQHF. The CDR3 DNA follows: TGTGCCATCCACAGGGGGCGTGATCAGCCCCAGCATTTT.

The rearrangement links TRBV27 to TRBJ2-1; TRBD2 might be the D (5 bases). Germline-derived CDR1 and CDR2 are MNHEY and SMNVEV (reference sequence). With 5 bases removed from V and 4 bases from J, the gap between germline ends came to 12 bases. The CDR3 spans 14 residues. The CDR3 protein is CASSVSGPYNEQFF. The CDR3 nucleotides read TGTGCCAGCAGTGTAAGCGGTCCATACAATGAGCAGTTCTTC.

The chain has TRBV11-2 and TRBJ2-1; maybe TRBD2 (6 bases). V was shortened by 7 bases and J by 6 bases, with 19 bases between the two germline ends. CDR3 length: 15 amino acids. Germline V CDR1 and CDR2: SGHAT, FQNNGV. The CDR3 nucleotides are TGTGCCAGCAACCCCCCCCGGGGGAGTGTCAATGAGCAGTTCTTC. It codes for CASNPPRGSVNEQFF.

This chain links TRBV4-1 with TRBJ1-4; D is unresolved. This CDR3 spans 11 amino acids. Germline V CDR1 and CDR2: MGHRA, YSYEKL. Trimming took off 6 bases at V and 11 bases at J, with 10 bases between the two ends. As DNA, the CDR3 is TGCGCCAGCAGTGGAACGGGGAAACTGTTTTTT. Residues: CASSGTGKLFF.

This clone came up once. This chain's CDR3 is CAWSATGGTEAFF. CDR3 nucleotides: TGTGCCTGGAGTGCTACAGGGGGCACTGAAGCTTTCTTT. The chain links TRBV30 to TRBJ1-1, with 8 bases aligning to TRBD1. The germline gives CDR1 GTSNPN, CDR2 SVGIG (reference sequence). This CDR3 comprises 13 residues. Trimming removed 1 base from V and 4 bases from J; junction bases left unmatched: 2.

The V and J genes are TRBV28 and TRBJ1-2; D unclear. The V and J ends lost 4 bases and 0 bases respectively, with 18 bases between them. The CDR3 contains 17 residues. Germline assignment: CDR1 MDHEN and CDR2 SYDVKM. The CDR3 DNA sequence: TGTGCCAGCAGTTATCGGCCACTATCGGCTACTAACTATGGCTACACCTTC. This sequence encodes CASSYRPLSATNYGYTF.

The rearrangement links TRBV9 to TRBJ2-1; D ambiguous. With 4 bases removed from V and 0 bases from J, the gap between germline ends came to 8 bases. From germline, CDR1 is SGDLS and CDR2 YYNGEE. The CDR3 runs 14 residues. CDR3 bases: TGTGCCAGCAGCCCGCTAAGCTCCTACAATGAGCAGTTCTTC. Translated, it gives CASSPLSSYNEQFF.

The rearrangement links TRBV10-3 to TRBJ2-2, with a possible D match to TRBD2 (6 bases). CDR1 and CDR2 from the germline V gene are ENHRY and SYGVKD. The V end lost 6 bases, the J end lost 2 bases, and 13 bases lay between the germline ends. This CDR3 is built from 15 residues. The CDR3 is CAISQVGGNTGELFF. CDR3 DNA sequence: TGTGCCATCAGCCAAGTGGGGGGAAACACCGGGGAGCTGTTTTTT.

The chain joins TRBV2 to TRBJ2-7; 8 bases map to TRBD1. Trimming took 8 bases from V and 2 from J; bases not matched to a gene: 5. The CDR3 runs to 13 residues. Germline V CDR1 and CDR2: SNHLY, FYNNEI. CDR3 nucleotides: TGTGCCAGCGGACAGGGTATCACCTACGAGCAGTACGTC. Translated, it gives CASGQGITYEQYV.

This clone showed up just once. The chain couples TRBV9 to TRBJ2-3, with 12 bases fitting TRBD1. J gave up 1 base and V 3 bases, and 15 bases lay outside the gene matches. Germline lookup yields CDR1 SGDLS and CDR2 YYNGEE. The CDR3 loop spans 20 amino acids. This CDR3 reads CASSAEDTGTGGEGTDTQYF. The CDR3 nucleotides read TGTGCCAGCAGCGCCGAGGATACCGGGACAGGGGGCGAAGGCACAGATACGCAGTATTTT.